This T cell receptor (beta chain) is from a study of Tregs in tolerant kidney transplant recipients. The study's findings and limits: Biological reproducibility was not directly addressed, but technical replication error appeared minimal. Donor-specific Treg expansion exceeded global Treg expansion in tolerant patients, suggesting antigen drive.

Trimming pared 4 bases from V and 6 bases from J, leaving 24 bases between. Germline V lookup: CDR1 SGHTA, CDR2 FQGTGA. The CDR3 is made up of 18 amino acids. As concerns this clone: The target antigen is unknown. The read ends 3 residues before the CDR3 terminus; that terminus is restored from the germline J gene.

Some clones are missing from TCRdb's copy, which holds only in-frame ones; the method was immunoSEQ multiplex PCR. Its clone listing holds tens of thousands of clones. The source of this sequence is a human donor who received a combined kidney and bone marrow transplant. Specimen: CD8+ T cells from blood, collected before the transplant. The chain combines TRBV7-3 with TRBJ2-2; D is tentatively TRBD1 or TRBD2 (6 bases each). CDR3 region: CASSSFGGTRAGAGELFF. CDR3 DNA, as far as it was read: TGTGCCAGCAGCTCGTTCGGCGGGACACGCGCTGGGGCCGGGGAG.